This is a list of T cell receptor beta chains from one sample in a study of cytomegalovirus exposure and HLA in healthy donors. Libraries were prepared by immunoSEQ multiplex PCR; TCRdb keeps only in-frame clonotypes and omits some of them. This sample has about 110,000 clones, with 75% found just once. Sequenced input: PBMCs. The receptors were sampled from a male donor in good health and CMV-seropositive. Each CDR3 is given with its conserved first and last residue. Each record gives: clone size, J gene, D gene, V gene, CDR3 protein, CDR3 DNA. The D gene is left open where the match is weak. Some rows mark clone size as missing; the rest say once, few, many or name a class of expanded clone.

- TRBJ1-3 - TRBV7-6 CASSLLSSGNTIYF TGTGCCAGCAGCTTATTGAGCTCTGGAAACACCATATATTTT
- TRBJ2-1 TRBD2 TRBV27 CASSFTSGGGSSYNEQFF TGTGCCAGCAGTTTTACTAGCGGGGGCGGAAGCTCCTACAATGAGCAGTTCTTC
- TRBJ2-7 TRBD1 TRBV25-1 CASSVPINRRDRFYEQYF TGTGCCAGCAGTGTCCCCATAAACCGGCGGGACAGGTTCTACGAGCAGTACTTC
- TRBJ2-2 TRBD2 TRBV10-3 CAISPTKGLAGATGELFF TGTGCCATCAGTCCTACCAAGGGACTAGCGGGGGCCACCGGGGAGCTGTTTTTT
few TRBJ1-4 TRBD1 TRBV11-2 CASSWTLGQAIF TGTGCCAGCAGCTGGACCCTGGGACAGGCGATTTTT
- TRBJ1-4 - TRBV27 CASSHRTTTNEKLFF TGTGCCAGCAGCCACAGGACTACAACTAATGAAAAACTGTTTTTT
- TRBJ1-2 TRBD1 TRBV5-1 CASSAGTGGNGYTF TGCGCCAGCAGCGCCGGGACAGGGGGTAATGGCTACACCTTC
- TRBJ2-1 TRBD2 TRBV4-3 CASSPTSGYNEQFF TGCGCCAGCAGCCCCACTAGCGGCTACAATGAGCAGTTCTTC
few TRBJ2-1 TRBD2 TRBV4-3 CASSYSAGGNEQFF TGCGCCAGCAGCTATAGCGCGGGGGGGAATGAGCAGTTCTTC
- TRBJ2-3 TRBD2 TRBV30 CAWTGSGSVDTQYF TGTGCCTGGACGGGGAGCGGGAGCGTAGATACGCAGTATTTT
- TRBJ2-7 TRBD1 TRBV10-3 CAIAFGTGTYEQYF TGTGCCATCGCGTTCGGGACAGGGACCTACGAGCAGTACTTC
- TRBJ1-2 TRBD1 TRBV5-6 CASSYLSDRDRANYGYTF TGTGCCAGCAGCTATCTTAGCGACCGGGACAGGGCTAACTATGGCTACACCTTC
once TRBJ1-6 TRBD1 TRBV5-4 CASSKGQDRSYNSPLHF TGTGCCAGCAGCAAGGGACAGGATCGGTCCTATAATTCACCCCTCCACTTT
- TRBJ2-5 TRBD1 TRBV19 CASSVDRGQETQYF TGTGCCAGTAGTGTGGACAGGGGCCAAGAGACCCAGTACTTC
- TRBJ1-5 - TRBV5-6 CASRAEGRNQPQHF TGTGCCAGCAGAGCAGAGGGTCGCAATCAGCCCCAGCATTTT
- TRBJ1-5 TRBD1 TRBV28 CASSLGTGDIQPQNF TGTGCCAGCAGTTTAGGGACAGGGGATATTCAGCCCCAGAATTTT
- TRBJ2-6 TRBD2 TRBV9 CASSVADSGTYNVLTF TGTGCCAGCAGCGTTGCGGATAGCGGGACTTACAACGTCCTGACTTTC
- TRBJ2-6 TRBD2 TRBV7-8 CASSPQRGGRSGANVLTF TGTGCCAGCAGCCCCCAGCGGGGGGGCCGCTCTGGGGCCAACGTCCTGACTTTC
- TRBJ1-4 - TRBV28 CASSPESLGSEKLFF TGTGCCAGCAGCCCCGAGAGCCTAGGTAGTGAAAAACTGTTTTTT